Listed below are T cell receptor beta chains from one sample, sequenced in a study of cytomegalovirus exposure and HLA in healthy donors. Sequencing used immunoSEQ multiplex PCR; TCRdb keeps in-frame clones, though not all of them. The table records fewer than 120,000 clones, about three quarters of them present only once. Specimen: PBMCs. The receptors were gathered from a young woman in good health and CMV-seronegative. Both conserved end residues are part of each CDR3. Each record gives: D gene, V gene, clone size, J gene, CDR3 protein, CDR3 DNA. The D gene is left open where the match is weak. Clone size is shown for a subset of rows, as once, few, many or a class of expanded clone.

>-|TRBV5-1|-|TRBJ2-6
CASSLQPETANVLTF
TGCGCCAGCAGCCTACAGCCCGAAACGGCCAACGTCCTGACTTTC
>-|TRBV7-9|-|TRBJ2-3
CASSSGVGLSTDTQYF
TGTGCCAGCAGCTCCGGGGTTGGATTGAGCACAGATACGCAGTATTTT
>TRBD1|TRBV19|few|TRBJ1-2
CASSILGTVRGYTF
TGTGCCAGTAGTATACTGGGGACAGTCCGTGGCTACACCTTC
>-|TRBV30|-|TRBJ1-6
CAWSFGPADGSSPLHF
TGTGCCTGGAGTTTTGGGCCGGCCGATGGGTCTTCACCCCTCCACTTT
>TRBD1|TRBV7-9|-|TRBJ1-1
CASSLVRPGGWNTEAFF
TGTGCCAGCAGCTTAGTTAGGCCAGGGGGCTGGAACACTGAAGCTTTCTTT
>TRBD2|TRBV7-8|-|TRBJ2-7
CASSLVASGRPEQYF
TGTGCCAGCAGCTTAGTAGCTAGCGGGAGGCCCGAGCAGTACTTC
>TRBD1|TRBV29-1|-|TRBJ1-2
CSVGQGALHGYTF
TGCAGCGTGGGTCAGGGGGCTTTACATGGCTACACCTTC
>-|TRBV28|-|TRBJ2-2
CASNFPGATGAGELFF
TGTGCCAGCAACTTCCCTGGGGCCACGGGGGCCGGGGAGCTGTTTTTT
>-|TRBV6-5|-|TRBJ2-1
CASSYSFQDTDNEQFF
TGTGCCAGCAGTTACTCGTTCCAGGACACCGACAATGAGCAGTTCTTC
>TRBD2|TRBV20-1|-|TRBJ2-7
CSATGGYEQYF
TGCAGTGCCACGGGGGGGTACGAGCAGTACTTC
>-|TRBV9|-|TRBJ2-7
CASSVGSGGPYEQYF
TGTGCCAGCAGCGTTGGGTCGGGGGGCCCCTACGAGCAGTACTTC
>-|TRBV6-5|-|TRBJ2-5
CASSYVAAETQYF
TGTGCCAGCAGTTACGTTGCGGCTGAGACCCAGTACTTC
>-|TRBV7-2|few|TRBJ1-1
CASSSGRNTEAFF
TGTGCCAGCAGCTCAGGAAGGAACACTGAAGCTTTCTTT
>TRBD1|TRBV7-9|-|TRBJ1-1
CASSSYGTGMNTEAFF
TGTGCCAGCAGCTCCTACGGGACAGGGATGAACACTGAAGCTTTCTTT
>-|TRBV6-6|few|TRBJ1-3
CASSYSLSGNTIYF
TGTGCCAGCAGTTACTCACTCTCTGGAAACACCATATATTTT
>TRBD1|TRBV6-1|once|TRBJ1-5
CASSDTGTGIQPQHF
TGTGCCAGCAGTGACACCGGGACAGGGATACAGCCCCAGCATTTT
>-|TRBV27|-|TRBJ2-5
CAESGADQETQYF
TGTGCCGAGAGTGGCGCGGACCAAGAGACCCAGTACTTC
>TRBD1|TRBV4-1|medium-sized|TRBJ2-7
CASSHGTGAYEQYF
TGCGCCAGCAGCCATGGGACAGGGGCCTACGAGCAGTACTTC
>TRBD1|TRBV5-4|few|TRBJ1-4
CASSSQGGEKLFF
TGTGCCAGCAGCTCGCAGGGGGGAGAAAAACTGTTTTTT
>-|TRBV29-1|-|TRBJ2-5
CSVRPRGETQYF
TGCAGCGTGCGACCCCGGGGGGAGACCCAGTACTTC
>-|TRBV7-2|-|TRBJ2-3
CASSSPLGTDTQYF
TGTGCCAGCAGCTCCCCGCTAGGCACAGATACGCAGTATTTT
>-|TRBV4-3|-|TRBJ1-6
CASSQDTGQNNSPLHF
TGCGCCAGCAGCCAAGATACAGGGCAAAATAATTCACCCCTCCACTTT
>TRBD1|TRBV28|-|TRBJ2-7
CASSLRDRDYEQYF
TGTGCCAGCAGTTTAAGGGACAGGGACTACGAGCAGTACTTC
>TRBD1|TRBV6-5|-|TRBJ1-2
CASKQTGAAYGYTF
TGTGCCAGCAAACAGACAGGGGCGGCCTATGGCTACACCTTC
>TRBD1|TRBV6-5|-|TRBJ1-2
CASSYSPTQGADGYTF
TGTGCCAGCAGTTACTCCCCAACCCAGGGGGCGGATGGCTACACCTTC
>-|TRBV27|-|TRBJ1-1
CASSLSGGNTEAFF
TGTGCCAGCAGTTTATCGGGGGGGAACACTGAAGCTTTCTTT
>-|TRBV6-5|-|TRBJ1-6
CASSYAGLRNSPLHF
TGTGCCAGCAGTTATGCGGGTTTGAGGAATTCACCCCTCCACTTT
>-|TRBV10-3|once|TRBJ1-1
CATKSEGGSWGEAFF
TGTGCCACGAAATCCGAAGGGGGAAGCTGGGGAGAAGCTTTCTTT
>-|TRBV4-1|once|TRBJ1-2
CASSPGVQNYGYTF
TGCGCCAGCAGCCCAGGTGTACAGAACTATGGCTACACCTTC
>TRBD2|TRBV2|-|TRBJ2-3
CASSDRSAGATQYF
TGTGCCAGCAGTGATAGGAGTGCGGGAGCTACGCAGTATTTT
>-|TRBV14|-|TRBJ2-3
CASSPFSTDTQYF
TGTGCCAGCAGCCCTTTTTCCACAGATACGCAGTATTTT
>-|TRBV7-2|-|TRBJ1-4
CASSLMRRDNEKLFF
TGTGCCAGCAGCTTAATGAGACGGGATAATGAAAAACTGTTTTTT
>TRBD1|TRBV4-2|-|TRBJ1-4
CASSHLGTGNKDQKLFF
TGTGCCAGCAGCCACCTCGGGACAGGCAACAAGGATCAAAAACTGTTTTTT
>TRBD1|TRBV27|-|TRBJ1-2
CASRLRDRGWDGYTF
TGTGCCAGCCGATTGCGGGACAGGGGATGGGATGGCTACACCTTC
>TRBD1|TRBV28|-|TRBJ2-7
CASMGGQGTGEQYF
TGTGCCAGCATGGGGGGACAGGGGACAGGCGAGCAGTACTTC
>-|TRBV28|-|TRBJ2-7
CASSTGQGPYEQYF
TGTGCCAGCAGTACCGGGCAGGGGCCCTACGAGCAGTACTTC
>-|TRBV11-2|-|TRBJ2-1
CASSLAGANVNEQFF
TGTGCCAGCAGCTTAGCAGGGGCGAATGTCAATGAGCAGTTCTTC
>TRBD1|TRBV4-3|few|TRBJ1-1
CASSQLGQGRNTEAFF
TGCGCCAGCAGCCAACTAGGACAGGGGAGGAACACTGAAGCTTTCTTT
>-|TRBV7-8|-|TRBJ2-2
CATLAGGGELFF
TGTGCCACCCTGGCCGGGGGCGGGGAGCTGTTTTTT
>-|TRBV5-4|-|TRBJ2-1
CASSGGLAGAGNNEQFF
TGTGCCAGCAGCGGAGGACTTGCGGGGGCCGGGAACAATGAGCAGTTCTTC
>-|TRBV4-3|-|TRBJ1-4
CASSQDPRGGPNEKLFF
TGCGCCAGCAGCCAAGATCCCAGGGGCGGACCTAATGAAAAACTGTTTTTT